This passage covers 20 T cell receptor beta chains from one sample sequenced in a study of CD8 T cells in Susac syndrome. About 0.45 to 1 ug RNA was reverse transcribed with random hexamers. Using its own MiXCR run on the immunoSEQ multiplex PCR reads, TCRdb lists one record per CDR3 protein. The data contain under 550,000 distinct CDR3 sequences, more than 70% of them singletons. Sequencing was carried out using CD8+ T cells from PBMCs. These receptor sequences come from a human donor with multiple sclerosis.

V is TRBV25-1 and J is TRBJ2-7; 7 bases match TRBD1. Losses at the gene ends were 5 bases for V and 6 bases for J; bases not matched to a gene: 10. CDR3 length: 14 amino acids. CDR1 is MGHDK, CDR2 SYGVNS, per germline. This CDR3 reads CASSPKQGSGEQYF. The CDR3 DNA reads as TGTGCCAGCAGTCCGAAACAGGGGTCCGGCGAGCAGTACTTC.

The chain is built from TRBV2 and TRBJ2-7; maybe TRBD2 (6 bases). Trimming stripped 8 bases from V and 2 bases from J, with 13 bases between. Looked up from germline, CDR1 is SNHLY and CDR2 is FYNNEI. This CDR3 region has 13 residues. This CDR3 is CASESGRPYEQYF. Here the CDR3 DNA reads TGTGCCAGCGAGAGCGGGCGGCCCTACGAGCAGTACTTC.

The CDR3 DNA is TGCAGCGTTTGGACCCTTGGGGCCAACGTCCTGACTTTC. Translation: CSVWTLGANVLTF. J is TRBJ2-6 and V is TRBV29-1; D is unclear. Looked up from germline, CDR1 is SQVTM and CDR2 is ANQGSEA. V dropped 5 bases and J dropped 3 bases, with 8 bases sitting between them. The CDR3 is made up of 13 amino acids.

The V and J genes are TRBV6-1 and TRBJ2-6, with D hard to call. With 6 bases removed from V and 1 base from J, the gap between germline ends came to 19 bases. Germline V gene data show CDR1 as MNHNS and CDR2 as SASEGT. The CDR3 has 18 residues. The CDR3 nucleotides read TGTGCCAGCAGGCCCAGACTGGGGTCCTCTTCTGGGGCCAACGTCCTGACTTTC. Translating gives CASRPRLGSSSGANVLTF.

This chain connects TRBV7-9 to TRBJ1-1; D is uncertain. V lost 5 bases to trimming and J lost 7 bases, with 8 bases between them. Germline V gives CDR1 SEHNR, CDR2 FQNEAQ (reference sequence). This CDR3 is 11 amino acids long. The CDR3 loop reads CASSAPDEAFF. CDR3 sequence (DNA): TGTGCCAGCAGCGCCCCAGATGAAGCTTTCTTT.

V gene TRBV10-3 combines with J gene TRBJ2-7, with D possibly matching TRBD1 (7 bases). Trimming removed 0 bases at V and 1 base at J, with 16 bases between. The CDR3 is made up of 17 amino acids. The germline gives CDR1 ENHRY, CDR2 SYGVKD. CDR3 protein: CAISESGGGRGSYEQYF. The CDR3 DNA reads as TGTGCCATCAGTGAGTCGGGAGGCGGCAGGGGGTCCTACGAGCAGTACTTC.

The rearrangement links TRBV4-1 to TRBJ2-5; TRBD1 might be the D (6 bases). The CDR3 is 16 amino acids. V shed 2 bases and J shed 5 bases, with 18 bases lying between them. Per germline, CDR1 MGHRA and CDR2 YSYEKL. In DNA, the CDR3 is TGCGCCAGCAGCCAAAACGGGCAGGGGATGGGGGAGACCCAGTACTTC. The encoded protein is CASSQNGQGMGETQYF.

The chain combines TRBV6-6 with TRBJ2-7; D is possibly TRBD1 (6 bases). The ends were cut back, 7 bases at V and 5 bases at J, with 21 bases in the middle. The CDR3 has 15 amino acids. CDR1 is MNHNY and CDR2 is SVGAGI in the germline V gene (reference sequence). The CDR3 coding sequence is TGTGCCAGCAACCCCGAACTGCTCCCAGGGGACGAGCAGTACTTC. As protein: CASNPELLPGDEQYF.

This clonotype was recorded a few times. The chain joins TRBV6-2 or TRBV6-3 to TRBJ1-5, with D uncertain. The germline V gene has CDR1 MNHEY and CDR2 SVGEGT. CDR3 size: 15 residues. V lost 4 bases, J lost 0 bases, and 10 bases lay in between. In nucleotides, the CDR3 is TGTGCCAGCAGTTGGAAAGGGAATAGCAATCAGCCCCAGCATTTT. This encodes CASSWKGNSNQPQHF.

The V gene is TRBV5-6, the J gene TRBJ1-2; TRBD1 aligns across 8 bases. J gave up 4 bases and V 4 bases, and 9 bases lay outside the gene matches. This CDR3 contains 15 residues. From germline, CDR1 is SGHDT and CDR2 YYEEEE. CDR3 in amino acids: CASSLDRGRPYGYTF. The CDR3 DNA reads TGTGCCAGCAGCCTAGACAGGGGACGCCCCTATGGCTACACCTTC.

The rearrangement links TRBV29-1 to TRBJ1-1; weak D call: TRBD1 (5 bases). The V and J ends lost 7 bases and 0 bases respectively, with 12 bases between them. The germline gives CDR1 SQVTM, CDR2 ANQGSEA. CDR3 size: 13 residues. The DNA for the CDR3 is TGCAGCGCCGAGGGACCGCTGAACACTGAAGCTTTCTTT. Amino acid sequence: CSAEGPLNTEAFF.

The V call is TRBV19, the J call TRBJ1-5; D uncertain. V lost 6 bases to trimming and J lost 0 bases, with 3 bases between them. CDR3 size: 12 residues. From germline, CDR1 is LNHDA and CDR2 SQIVND (reference sequence). The chain's CDR3 is CASRYSNQPQHF. The CDR3 nucleotides are TGTGCCAGTAGGTATAGCAATCAGCCCCAGCATTTT.

The chain combines TRBV23-1 with TRBJ1-1; D call uncertain. TRBV23-1 is annotated as an ORF whose role is uncertain. The CDR3 runs 14 residues. V shed 6 bases and J shed 3 bases, with 14 bases lying between them. The chain's CDR3 is CASSRLDGDTEAFF. The CDR3 DNA is TGCGCCAGCAGCCGCCTTGACGGAGACACTGAAGCTTTCTTT.

This sequence joins TRBV12-5 and TRBJ1-4; 12 bases fit TRBD1. The V segment lost 0 bases and the J segment 7 bases; nucleotides outside the gene matches: 9. Germline V CDR1 and CDR2: LGHNT, FRNRAP. The CDR3 consists of 18 residues. CDR3 loop: CASGLVQGQGANREKLFF. In nucleotides, the CDR3 is TGTGCTAGTGGTTTGGTACAGGGACAGGGGGCTAATCGTGAAAAACTGTTTTTT.

The V gene is TRBV27, the J gene TRBJ1-6, with D maybe TRBD1 (5 bases). V was cut by 3 bases and J by 7 bases, with 10 bases left in between. Germline V CDR1 and CDR2: MNHEY, SMNVEV (reference sequence). The CDR3 sequence is 14 residues long. CDR3 loop: CASSFGGGNSPLHF. The CDR3, as DNA: TGTGCCAGCAGTTTCGGGGGAGGCAATTCACCCCTCCACTTT.

The chain has TRBV7-9 and TRBJ2-7; D possibly corresponds to TRBD2 (6 bases). The V gene lost 6 bases and the J gene lost 3 bases, with 18 bases spanning the gap. Germline CDR1 and CDR2: SEHNR and FQNEAQ (reference sequence). CDR3 length: 15 amino acids. For the CDR3, the DNA is TGTGCCAGCAGTCCGGCCCCGGGGGTAAACTACGAGCAGTACTTC. Its translation: CASSPAPGVNYEQYF.

The J gene is TRBJ2-1, the V gene TRBV7-9; 9 bases match TRBD2. Germline CDR1 and CDR2: SEHNR and FQNEAQ (reference sequence). Losses at the gene ends were 4 bases for V and 3 bases for J; bases not matched to a gene: 7. The CDR3 consists of 16 residues. The CDR3 spells CASSSTLAGVYNEQFF. In nucleotides, the CDR3 is TGTGCCAGCAGCTCTACCTTAGCGGGAGTCTACAATGAGCAGTTCTTC.

V is TRBV19 and J is TRBJ2-1; D is unresolved. CDR1 is LNHDA, CDR2 SQIVND, per germline (reference sequence). The V end was cut by 5 bases, the J end by 8 bases, with 7 bases between. This CDR3 has 11 amino acids. CDR3 residues: CASSVAHEQFF. CDR3 nucleotide sequence: TGTGCCAGTAGTGTTGCGCATGAGCAGTTCTTC.

The rearrangement links TRBV27 to TRBJ2-1; TRBD1 might be the D (5 bases). The V and J ends lost 4 bases and 7 bases respectively, with 17 bases between them. The CDR3 is 15 residues long. Germline values: CDR1 MNHEY, CDR2 SMNVEV (reference sequence). Here the CDR3 DNA reads TGTGCCAGCAGTTCGGGCAGGGATTGGAAGAATGAGCAGTTCTTC. This encodes CASSSGRDWKNEQFF.

This chain joins TRBV6-5 and TRBJ2-1; D might be TRBD1 or TRBD2, each matching 5 bases. V lost 5 bases, J lost 4 bases, and 12 bases lay in between. Germline V gene lookup returns CDR1 MNHEY and CDR2 SVGAGI. CDR3 length equals 14 residues. CDR3 amino acids: CASSTRDGYNEQFF. CDR3 nucleotides: TGTGCCAGCAGTACCCGGGACGGATACAATGAGCAGTTCTTC.